The 27 T cell receptor beta chains below come from one sample, sequenced in a study of T cell responses to AZD1222 COVID-19 vaccine. Measured with immunoSEQ multiplex PCR; TCRdb has only the in-frame clones, and not every one. The table has some 180,000 clones, around nine tenths seen once; the top ten hold approximately 1%. Sequencing used peripheral blood, obtained 28 days after the second AZD1222 dose. These receptors all stem from an adult who received the AZD1222 COVID-19 vaccine.

The chain joins TRBV5-1 to TRBJ1-4, with 8 bases matching TRBD1. The CDR3 covers 16 residues. Trimming at V came to 5 bases and at J to 5 bases, leaving 11 bases not matched to a gene. Germline CDR1 reads SGHRS; CDR2 reads YFSETQ. CDR3 in amino acids: CASRGTGGVGNEKLFF. CDR3 coding DNA: TGCGCCAGCAGGGGGACAGGTGGCGTCGGGAATGAAAAACTGTTTTTT.

This chain joins TRBV5-4 and TRBJ1-6; 8 bases are shared with TRBD1. The length of the CDR3 is 16 residues. Germline V gives CDR1 SGHNT, CDR2 YYREEE (reference sequence). V lost 4 bases and J lost 7; bases outside the gene matches: 10. In nucleotides, the CDR3 is TGTGCCAGCAGCCAAGCGGCGACAGGGGAGAATTCACCCCTCCACTTT. Translated, it gives CASSQAATGENSPLHF.

This chain joins TRBV21-1 and TRBJ2-7; the table's D call of TRBD1 was not tested on the DNA. TRBV21-1 is classified as a pseudogene. This CDR3 has 17 amino acids. The CDR3 loop reads CASSKATGSTLDYEQYF. As DNA, the CDR3 is TGTGCCAGCAGCAAAGCGACAGGTTCCACCCTGGACTACGAGCAGTACTTC.

The J gene is TRBJ2-7, the V gene TRBV6-5; TRBD1 or TRBD2 may be the D gene (5 bases each). V was clipped by 6 bases and J by 2 bases, with 14 bases between them. This CDR3 contains 14 residues. CDR1 is MNHEY, CDR2 SVGAGI, per germline. The CDR3 loop is CASSSRGPPYEQYF. CDR3 DNA: TGTGCCAGCAGCTCAAGGGGACCTCCCTACGAGCAGTACTTC.

This chain connects TRBV6-2 or TRBV6-3 to TRBJ1-1; D is perhaps TRBD1 (6 bases). V was trimmed by 2 bases and J by 4 bases, leaving 23 bases between them. CDR1 and CDR2 (germline): MNHEY, SVGEGT. The CDR3 length is 18 residues. CDR3 in amino acids: CASSYAMRSRGGITEAFF. CDR3 sequence (DNA): TGTGCCAGCAGTTACGCGATGAGGTCCAGGGGAGGAATCACTGAAGCTTTCTTT.

In its sample, this clone was seen once. The chain carries TRBV12-3 or TRBV12-4 and TRBJ1-2, with TRBD1 as a possible D gene (5 bases). CDR3 length equals 11 residues. Trimming shortened V by 8 bases and J by 8 bases, and 12 bases separated the two germline ends. As DNA, the CDR3 is TGTGCCAGCCGGAGGGGAGGAGGCTACACCTTC. Residues: CASRRGGGYTF.

This rearrangement joins TRBV5-1 to TRBJ2-1, with 7 bases fitting TRBD2. V dropped 4 bases and J dropped 8; count of bases not matched to a gene: 24. The CDR3 extends over 19 amino acids. CDR1 is SGHRS and CDR2 is YFSETQ in the germline V gene. Written as DNA, the CDR3 is TGCGCCAGCAGCGGGAGGGGTTTCGGGGTCGTTGGAGTGGGATATGAGCAGTTCTTC. Its protein product is CASSGRGFGVVGVGYEQFF.

The V and J genes are TRBV11-2 and TRBJ2-1; TRBD2 aligns across 11 bases. This CDR3 has 16 amino acids. V dropped 0 bases and J dropped 3; count of bases not matched to a gene: 1. Germline V CDR1 and CDR2: SGHAT, FQNNGV. The CDR3 nucleotides read TGTGCCAGCAGCTTAGAAGGACTAGCGGGCTACAATGAGCAGTTCTTC. Its translation: CASSLEGLAGYNEQFF.

The chain couples TRBV5-4 to TRBJ2-2, with TRBD2 as a possible D gene (5 bases). The CDR3 sequence is 13 residues long. Trimming pared 5 bases from V and 4 bases from J, leaving 9 bases between. In germline, CDR1 is SGHNT, CDR2 YYREEE (reference sequence). In DNA form, the CDR3 reads TGTGCCAGCAGAAAAACTAGCACCGGGGAGCTGTTTTTT. Amino acid sequence: CASRKTSTGELFF.

The gene calls are TRBV19 and TRBJ1-1; D is possibly TRBD1 (6 bases). Germline CDR1 LNHDA, CDR2 SQIVND (reference sequence). CDR3 length equals 13 residues. Trimming removed 7 bases at V and 6 bases at J, with 15 bases between. As DNA, the CDR3 is TGTGCCAGTACCAATAGGTGGGGGCCTGAAGCTTTCTTT. Its protein is CASTNRWGPEAFF.

The chain uses TRBV19 and TRBJ2-1, with D perhaps TRBD2 (5 bases). V was shortened by 6 bases and J by 0 bases, with 21 bases between the two germline ends. The CDR3 has 18 amino acids. Germline V lookup: CDR1 LNHDA, CDR2 SQIVND (reference sequence). The CDR3 DNA sequence: TGTGCCAGTAGGTCTAGTGACGCGGGTCTTAGCTCCTACAATGAGCAGTTCTTC. Its translation: CASRSSDAGLSSYNEQFF.

The rearrangement links TRBV2 to TRBJ2-3; unclear D gene. V shed 5 bases and J shed 0 bases, with 12 bases lying between them. Germline loops: CDR1 SNHLY, CDR2 FYNNEI. The CDR3 consists of 15 residues. The CDR3 spells CASSKSLPSTDTQYF. The CDR3, as DNA: TGTGCCAGCAGTAAGTCGCTTCCAAGCACAGATACGCAGTATTTT.

This chain links TRBV19 with TRBJ2-7, with 7 bases aligning to TRBD1. Germline CDR1 is LNHDA and CDR2 is SQIVND (reference sequence). This CDR3 is built from 13 residues. J was trimmed by 3 bases and V by 4 bases; bases with no gene match: 3. CDR3 loop: CASSSAGGYEQYF. CDR3 bases: TGTGCCAGTAGTAGCGCAGGGGGCTACGAGCAGTACTTC.

V and J are TRBV27 and TRBJ1-5, with a tentative D call TRBD1 (5 bases). The CDR3 is 14 amino acids. V gave up 6 bases and J gave up 5 bases, with 14 bases separating them. CDR1 MNHEY and CDR2 SMNVEV come from the germline V gene (reference sequence). The CDR3 DNA reads as TGTGCCAGCAGCCATGGACGGGGCGATCAGCCCCAGCATTTT. This gives the protein CASSHGRGDQPQHF.

J is TRBJ2-1 and V is TRBV15; no clear D gene. Germline-derived CDR1 and CDR2 are LNHNV and YYDKDF (reference sequence). V was cut by 2 bases and J by 1 base, with 9 bases left in between. The CDR3 is 15 residues long. CDR3 DNA sequence: TGTGCCACCAGCAGATCGTACACGTCCTACAATGAGCAGTTCTTC. Residues: CATSRSYTSYNEQFF.

The genes are TRBV7-9 and TRBJ1-2, with TRBD1 as a possible D gene (5 bases). Trimming shortened V by 5 bases and J by 7 bases, and 17 bases separated the two germline ends. The CDR3 is 14 residues long. Germline values: CDR1 SEHNR, CDR2 FQNEAQ (reference sequence). DNA of the CDR3: TGTGCCAGCAGCCGTCCGGGGGTTTTCGGTGGCTACACCTTC. Its translation: CASSRPGVFGGYTF.

This clone was seen more than once but under ten times. The V and J genes are TRBV3-1 (or the pseudogene TRBV3-2) and TRBJ2-1; D is unresolved. Per germline, CDR1 LGHDT and CDR2 YNNKEL (reference sequence). Between the trimmed V and J ends, which lost 4 bases and 5 bases, there was a span of 12 bases. CDR3 length equals 14 residues. The CDR3 DNA is TGTGCCAGCAGCCCCTCGGCGCTGAACAATGAGCAGTTCTTC. Protein sequence: CASSPSALNNEQFF.

The gene calls are TRBV20-1 and TRBJ2-7; no clear D. From germline, CDR1 is DFQATT and CDR2 SNEGSKA (reference sequence). Trimming cost V 4 bases and J 6 bases, with 10 bases left between them. This CDR3 spans 11 amino acids. The CDR3 DNA reads TGCAGTGCTAAGGAGCTGAGCGAGCAGTACTTC. Its protein product is CSAKELSEQYF.

This clone was recorded a few times. This chain joins TRBV7-9 and TRBJ1-2, with D possibly being TRBD1 (5 bases). From germline, CDR1 is SEHNR and CDR2 FQNEAQ (reference sequence). CDR3 length: 15 amino acids. Deletions cut 4 bases from V and 3 bases from J, with 15 bases between. CDR3 DNA: TGTGCCAGCAGCTCACGACCAGGGACGGACTATGGCTACACCTTC. This sequence encodes CASSSRPGTDYGYTF.

The chain couples TRBV27 to TRBJ1-2, with 9 bases matching TRBD1. J gave up 1 base and V 10 bases, and 10 bases lay outside the gene matches. This CDR3 has 15 residues. Germline V gives CDR1 MNHEY, CDR2 SMNVEV (reference sequence). CDR3 loop: CATNPGDRDNYGYTF. The CDR3 DNA reads TGTGCCACCAACCCTGGGGACAGGGATAACTATGGCTACACCTTC.

The gene calls are TRBV6-2 or TRBV6-3 and TRBJ2-5; possible D gene TRBD1, 5 bases. CDR1 and CDR2 from the germline V gene are MNHEY and SVGEGT. CDR3 length equals 15 residues. V was pared by 0 bases and J by 1 base, with 9 bases between. CDR3 sequence (DNA): TGTGCCAGCAGTTACTCGACGACAGCCCAAGAGACCCAGTACTTC. It codes for CASSYSTTAQETQYF.

The chain uses TRBV5-6 and TRBJ1-1, with D hard to call. V was cut by 7 bases and J by 6 bases, with 10 bases left in between. This CDR3 comprises 11 residues. Germline CDR1 reads SGHDT; CDR2 reads YYEEEE. The CDR3 DNA reads as TGTGCCAGCTCTCAAGGACCTGAAGCTTTCTTT. Encoded protein: CASSQGPEAFF.

J is TRBJ2-1 and V is TRBV5-1; TRBD2 might be the D (7 bases). The germline V and J ends were trimmed by 0 bases and 7 bases, with 14 bases remaining between them. Germline CDR1 and CDR2: SGHRS and YFSETQ. CDR3 length: 15 residues. CDR3 nucleotides: TGCGCCAGCAGCTTGGGAGGGGGGGCCCTAAATGAGCAGTTCTTC. Translated, it gives CASSLGGGALNEQFF.

Notes on this clone: Other DNA variants within this sample encode the same CDR3. The chain joins TRBV19 to TRBJ1-1, with D unresolved. This CDR3 contains 12 residues. The germline V gene has CDR1 LNHDA and CDR2 SQIVND (reference sequence). Trimming cost V 4 bases and J 1 base, with 4 bases left between them. Here the CDR3 reads CASSTGNTEAFF. CDR3 nucleotides: TGTGCCAGTAGTACTGGGAACACTGAAGCTTTCTTT.

V usage is TRBV6-1 and J usage is TRBJ2-7, with 7 positions matching TRBD1. This CDR3 region has 15 residues. The V gene end was trimmed by 1 base and the J gene end by 2 bases; junction bases not matched to a gene: 5. Germline loops: CDR1 MNHNS, CDR2 SASEGT. DNA of the CDR3: TGTGCCAGCAGTGAAGTCAGACAGGGAACCTACGAGCAGTACTTC. Residues: CASSEVRQGTYEQYF.

The chain links TRBV4-1 to TRBJ1-5; 7 bases are a match to TRBD1. V was pared by 2 bases and J by 2 bases, with 9 bases of the junction left unmatched. The CDR3 runs to 17 residues. Germline V gives CDR1 MGHRA, CDR2 YSYEKL. The CDR3 region has the DNA TGCGCCAGCAGCCAACACACAGGGGTGGGAGGCAATCAGCCCCAGCATTTT. It is translated as CASSQHTGVGGNQPQHF.

With regard to this clone: It may be a read error: a sequence one base away is much more abundant. The rearrangement uses TRBV7-9 and TRBJ2-6; D is ambiguous. Trimming stripped 1 base from V and 2 bases from J, with 6 bases between. This CDR3 is built from 15 residues. Germline V gene lookup returns CDR1 SEHNR and CDR2 FQNEAQ (reference sequence). The DNA for the CDR3 is TGTGCCAGCAGCTTAGGGGAAGCTGGGGCCAACGTCCTGACTTTC. It encodes CASSLGEAGANVLTF.